These 19 T cell receptor beta chains were sequenced from one sample in a study of CD8 T cells in ankylosing spondylitis (dated by TCRdb to the late 2010s). Library generation was performed with 5' RACE. The sequencing machine was an Illumina HiSeq 2500. TCRdb passed the public sequencing reads through fastp at Q25 and MiXCR, retaining productive beta sequences. Rows with one shared CDR3 protein collapse into an entry with the most common genes and DNA. In this sample the table shows 210,000 or so distinct CDR3 sequences, under 30% of which occur a single time. About 6.2% of the sample belongs to the ten largest clones. Sequenced: blood, either unsorted or a sorted T cell fraction (not recorded which). These receptors were obtained from a male donor with ankylosing spondylitis or in good health (not recorded which).

This clonotype was seen repeatedly, ten times or more. The chain recombines TRBV5-1 with TRBJ2-5; the D is unclear. This CDR3 is built from 14 residues. V lost 0 bases, J lost 2 bases, and 8 bases lay in between. The germline V gene encodes CDR1 SGHRS and CDR2 YFSETQ. CDR3 protein: CASSLGTPQETQYF. The CDR3 DNA is TGCGCCAGCAGCTTGGGCACCCCTCAAGAGACCCAGTACTTC.

In this sample, this clonotype turned up many times. This rearrangement joins TRBV20-1 to TRBJ2-7; tentatively, D is TRBD1 (6 bases). There are 13 residues in the CDR3. Trimming shortened V by 5 bases and J by 3 bases, and 14 bases separated the two germline ends. Per the germline V gene, CDR1 is DFQATT and CDR2 is SNEGSKA (reference sequence). Written as DNA, the CDR3 is TGCAGTGCTCTCCCGGACAGACACTACGAGCAGTACTTC. It yields the protein CSALPDRHYEQYF.

This rearrangement joins TRBV20-1 to TRBJ2-3, with D perhaps TRBD2 (6 bases). CDR3 length equals 13 residues. The V gene's germline CDR1 is DFQATT and CDR2 SNEGSKA (reference sequence). Deletions cut 7 bases from V and 0 bases from J, with 11 bases between. The CDR3 here is CSVGRSSTDTQYF. The CDR3 coding sequence is TGCAGTGTAGGGAGGTCTAGCACAGATACGCAGTATTTT.

V gene TRBV10-3 combines with J gene TRBJ2-1; 7 nucleotides align to TRBD2. The CDR3 runs to 15 residues. Germline CDR1 ENHRY, CDR2 SYGVKD. V was pared by 0 bases and J by 1 base, with 0 bases of the junction left unmatched. CDR3 in DNA: TGTGCCATCAGTGAGTCACTAGCGTCCTACAATGAGCAGTTCTTC. It yields the protein CAISESLASYNEQFF.

The chain employs TRBV4-2 and TRBJ1-6; 8 bases align to TRBD1. Looked up from germline, CDR1 is LGHNA and CDR2 is YNFKEQ. The J segment lost 10 bases and the V segment lost 0 bases, leaving 5 bases of the junction unmatched. CDR3 length: 15 residues. Here the CDR3 reads CASSQEGQGVSPLHF. CDR3 coding DNA: TGTGCCAGCAGCCAAGAAGGACAGGGCGTCTCACCCCTCCACTTT.

This clonotype was counted ten times or more. The genes are TRBV2 and TRBJ2-6, with D perhaps matching TRBD2 (5 bases). Trimming cost V 4 bases and J 2 bases, with 6 bases left between them. This CDR3 spans 14 amino acids. Germline CDR1 is SNHLY and CDR2 is FYNNEI. CDR3 bases: TGTGCCAGCAGTGCGAGGGCTGGGGCCAACGTCCTGACTTTC. Translated: CASSARAGANVLTF.

The chain employs TRBV7-2 and TRBJ2-7, with 7 bases identical to TRBD2. The CDR3 sequence is 16 residues long. Germline CDR1 SGHTA, CDR2 FQGNSA. Trimming cost V 0 bases and J 2 bases; bases outside gene matches: 7. CDR3 residues: CASSLAFSGQTYEQYF. Here the CDR3 DNA reads TGTGCCAGCAGCTTAGCATTTAGCGGGCAAACCTACGAGCAGTACTTC.

The chain joins TRBV4-2 to TRBJ1-2, with 7 bases that match TRBD1. This CDR3 contains 15 residues. Germline CDR1 is LGHNA and CDR2 is YNFKEQ. The junction had 15 bases not matched to a gene; V was cut back by 8 bases and J by 6 bases. CDR3 amino acids: CASGPPGQASHGYTF. CDR3 DNA: TGTGCCAGCGGCCCCCCAGGACAGGCGAGCCATGGCTACACCTTC.

Many counts were recorded for this clonotype. The chain recombines TRBV7-9 with TRBJ2-7; TRBD2 aligns across 8 bases. Germline-derived CDR1 and CDR2 are SEHNR and FQNEAQ (reference sequence). V was pared by 8 bases and J by 1 base, with 7 bases of the junction left unmatched. There are 14 residues in the CDR3. Here the CDR3 DNA reads TGTGCCAGCGCCGTGGCGGGAGGATCCTACGAGCAGTACTTC. Translation gives CASAVAGGSYEQYF.

This clonotype was picked up many times. V usage is TRBV2 and J usage is TRBJ2-7; a possible D gene is TRBD2 (5 bases). Germline CDR1 is SNHLY and CDR2 is FYNNEI. The V end was cut by 1 base, the J end by 4 bases, with 11 bases between. CDR3 length: 14 amino acids. CDR3 DNA sequence: TGTGCCAGCAGTGAAGGAGGACCGGGGTACGAGCAGTACTTC. Protein product: CASSEGGPGYEQYF.

The chain has TRBV7-9 and TRBJ2-1, with TRBD2 as a possible D gene (5 bases). Trimming left V 5 bases short and J 10 bases short, with 21 bases between. This CDR3 is built from 15 residues. The germline CDR1 and CDR2 sequences are SEHNR and FQNEAQ (reference sequence). CDR3: CASSPPGSRGSEQFF. CDR3 sequence (DNA): TGTGCCAGCAGCCCACCTGGGAGCCGTGGAAGCGAGCAGTTCTTC.

The V and J genes are TRBV15 and TRBJ1-1; 7 bases agree with TRBD1. The CDR3 consists of 15 residues. Losses at the gene ends were 2 bases for V and 4 bases for J; bases not matched to a gene: 7. In germline, CDR1 is LNHNV, CDR2 YYDKDF (reference sequence). CDR3 nucleotide sequence: TGTGCCACCAGCAGACCGACACAGGGGAGCACTGAAGCTTTCTTT. This sequence encodes CATSRPTQGSTEAFF.

The chain couples TRBV20-1 to TRBJ2-2, with a possible D match to TRBD1 (5 bases). CDR1 and CDR2 from the germline V gene are DFQATT and SNEGSKA (reference sequence). Trimming removed 2 bases from V and 0 bases from J, with 10 bases in between. CDR3 size: 15 residues. Here the CDR3 DNA reads TGCAGTGCTAGAACAGGATCCGCGAACACCGGGGAGCTGTTTTTT. Protein sequence: CSARTGSANTGELFF.

V and J are TRBV27 and TRBJ2-1; TRBD1 or TRBD2 may be the D gene (5 bases each). The CDR3 has 15 residues. Germline CDR1 and CDR2: MNHEY and SMNVEV (reference sequence). V was clipped by 3 bases and J by 3 bases, with 12 bases between them. The CDR3 loop reads CASSLRDPLYNEQFF. DNA for the CDR3: TGTGCCAGCAGTTTGAGGGACCCCCTCTACAATGAGCAGTTCTTC.

This clonotype was observed many times. The V gene is TRBV29-1, the J gene TRBJ1-2; 8 positions agree with TRBD1. The CDR3 is 13 residues long. CDR1 is SQVTM, CDR2 ANQGSEA, per germline. The V and J ends lost 7 bases and 6 bases, in that order; junction bases with no gene match: 10. Here the CDR3 DNA reads TGCAGCGCCGGGGATGACAGGGGCCATGGCTACACCTTC. This codes for CSAGDDRGHGYTF.

There are many counts of this clonotype. The chain recombines TRBV6-2 or TRBV6-3 with TRBJ2-1, with 7 nucleotides matching TRBD2. J gave up 0 bases and V 8 bases, and 7 bases lay outside the gene matches. Germline CDR1 is MNHEY and CDR2 is SVGEGT. The CDR3 totals 15 residues. The CDR3 region is CASRPGGSSYNEQFF. CDR3 coding DNA: TGTGCCAGCCGGCCGGGCGGGAGCTCCTACAATGAGCAGTTCTTC.

This clonotype was detected only a few times. At one end, the junction sequence differs from germline, possibly due to a read error. The V gene is TRBV7-7, the J gene TRBJ2-2, with unresolved D. The CDR3 extends over 12 amino acids. From germline, CDR1 is SSHAT and CDR2 FNYEAQ (reference sequence). CDR3 sequence: CASSSGRGELFF. DNA of the CDR3: TGTGCTAGCAGCTCCGGAAGGGGGGAGCTGTTTTTT.

Many counts were recorded for this clonotype. The chain uses TRBV5-1 and TRBJ2-5, with D perhaps assigned TRBD1 or TRBD2 (5 bases each). The V end was cut by 1 base, the J end by 5 bases, with 15 bases between. Germline lookup yields CDR1 SGHRS and CDR2 YFSETQ. The CDR3 sequence is 15 residues long. CDR3 in DNA: TGCGCCAGCAGCTTGACAGGCCCGGGGAGTGAGACCCAGTACTTC. Amino acid sequence: CASSLTGPGSETQYF.

This clonotype was observed a single time. V is TRBV12-3 or TRBV12-4 and J is TRBJ2-7; 9 nucleotides agree with TRBD1. The CDR3 totals 12 residues. Trimming cost V 6 bases and J 6 bases; bases outside gene matches: 3. The CDR3 sequence is CASSPGQGEQYF. The CDR3 coding sequence is TGTGCCAGCAGCCCGGGACAGGGCGAGCAGTACTTC.